These T cell receptor beta chains were read from a single sample in a study of cytomegalovirus exposure and HLA in healthy donors. Assay used: immunoSEQ multiplex PCR; TCRdb lists only in-frame clones, some missing. The sample yields 150,000 to 200,000 clones, over 75% seen once. The sequenced sample was PBMCs. These receptors were collected from a man younger than 30 in good health and CMV-seropositive. Both conserved end residues are part of each CDR3. D genes are given only for firm matches. Clone size is given for some rows only: seen once, a few or many times, or a class if the clone is expanded.

>TRBD1|TRBJ2-7|-|18|TRBV5-1
CASSLGQIGDRNRYEQYF
TGCGCCAGCAGCTTGGGGCAAATTGGGGACAGGAATAGGTACGAGCAGTACTTC
>-|TRBJ1-1|-|14|TRBV18
CASSPATGNTEAFF
TGTGCCAGCTCACCAGCAACAGGGAACACTGAAGCTTTCTTT
>-|TRBJ1-1|few|13|TRBV18
CASSPPQGTEAFF
TGTGCCAGCTCACCTCCCCAGGGGACTGAAGCTTTCTTT
>TRBD2|TRBJ2-1|-|14|TRBV9
CASSGGGINNEQFF
TGTGCCAGCAGTGGCGGGGGGATTAACAATGAGCAGTTCTTC
>-|TRBJ1-4|-|12|TRBV27
CASSFQGEKLFF
TGTGCCAGCAGCTTCCAGGGGGAAAAACTGTTTTTT
>-|TRBJ1-5|-|14|TRBV7-2
CASSNPTGKQPQHF
TGTGCCAGCAGCAATCCGACGGGGAAACAGCCCCAGCATTTT
>-|TRBJ2-3|-|17|TRBV19
CASSIIITAGSTDTQYF
TGTGCCAGTAGTATAATAATTACGGCAGGGAGCACAGATACGCAGTATTTT
>TRBD1|TRBJ2-2|-|16|TRBV11-3
CASSVGTGRDTGELFF
TGTGCCAGCAGCGTGGGGACAGGGAGGGACACCGGGGAGCTGTTTTTT
>-|TRBJ2-7|few|15|TRBV6-1
CASSEGQSWSYEQYF
TGTGCCAGCAGTGAAGGGCAGTCCTGGTCCTACGAGCAGTACTTC
>-|TRBJ2-5|-|11|TRBV25-1
CASSEPGQQYF
TGTGCCAGCAGTGAACCGGGACAACAGTACTTC
>-|TRBJ2-1|once|14|TRBV9
CASSKHRGGNEQFF
TGTGCCAGCAGCAAACACCGGGGAGGCAATGAGCAGTTCTTC
>TRBD1|TRBJ1-5|-|18|TRBV7-9
CASSLAIGGQGSNQPQHF
TGTGCCAGCAGCTTAGCGATCGGGGGACAGGGGAGCAATCAGCCCCAGCATTTT
>-|TRBJ2-7|-|12|TRBV9
CASGGGAGEQYF
TGTGCCAGCGGAGGGGGGGCTGGCGAGCAGTACTTC
>-|TRBJ1-2|-|13|TRBV7-2
CASSLVQDYGYTF
TGTGCCAGCAGCTTAGTACAGGACTATGGCTACACCTTC
>-|TRBJ2-3|-|14|TRBV7-7
CASSLRGTTDTQYF
TGTGCCAGCAGCTTACGGGGAACCACAGATACGCAGTATTTT
>TRBD1|TRBJ1-2|-|13|TRBV6-5
CASSTDRENGYTF
TGTGCCAGCAGTACGGACAGGGAGAACGGCTACACCTTC
>-|TRBJ2-5|-|17|TRBV5-5
CASSLRHRPQAQETQYF
TGTGCCAGCAGCTTGAGACATAGACCCCAAGCCCAAGAGACCCAGTACTTC
>-|TRBJ1-2|-|16|TRBV6-5
CASSYEVADSNYGYTF
TGTGCCAGCAGTTATGAAGTTGCGGACAGTAACTATGGCTACACCTTC
>-|TRBJ1-6|-|13|TRBV7-8
CASSQRQDPPLHF
TGTGCCAGCAGCCAAAGACAGGATCCACCCCTCCACTTT
>TRBD1|TRBJ2-7|-|15|TRBV7-9
CASSLLWTGSREQYF
TGTGCCAGCAGCTTACTTTGGACAGGGTCCCGCGAGCAGTACTTC
>TRBD1|TRBJ2-4|-|15|TRBV2
CASRDRGGPKNIQYF
TGTGCCAGCAGGGACAGGGGCGGACCCAAAAACATTCAGTACTTC
>-|TRBJ2-2|-|16|TRBV10-3
CAISDPTRGNTGELFF
TGTGCCATCAGTGATCCGACCAGGGGGAACACCGGGGAGCTGTTTTTT
>-|TRBJ1-5|-|13|TRBV11-2
CASSSQGTQPQHF
TGTGCCAGCAGCTCACAGGGCACCCAGCCCCAGCATTTT
>-|TRBJ1-2|-|15|TRBV6-1
CASSEVGTWSYGYTF
TGTGCCAGCAGTGAAGTGGGGACTTGGTCCTATGGCTACACCTTC
>-|TRBJ2-7|-|13|TRBV7-2
CASSLPLAGEQYF
TGTGCCAGCAGCTTACCGCTAGCCGGCGAGCAGTACTTC
>-|TRBJ1-1|-|13|TRBV7-7
CASSLNSNTEAFF
TGTGCCAGCAGCTTAAACTCCAACACTGAAGCTTTCTTT
>TRBD1|TRBJ2-1|-|15|TRBV10-3
CAISGDRLGYNEQFF
TGTGCCATCAGCGGGGACAGGCTAGGGTACAATGAGCAGTTCTTC
>-|TRBJ2-7|-|15|TRBV2
CAINIGRGADYEQYF
TGTGCCATCAATATTGGCAGGGGGGCAGACTACGAGCAGTACTTC
>TRBD1|TRBJ2-1|once|16|TRBV4-1
CASSQVGQGAYNEQFF
TGCGCCAGCAGCCAAGTGGGACAGGGGGCCTACAATGAGCAGTTCTTC
>-|TRBJ1-6|few|16|TRBV7-9
CASSPPGGAGISPLHF
TGTGCCAGCAGCCCACCGGGTGGGGCAGGGATTTCACCCCTCCACTTT
>TRBD2|TRBJ2-1|once|15|TRBV5-1
CASSFSSGTYNEQFF
TGCGCCAGCAGCTTTTCTAGCGGGACCTACAATGAGCAGTTCTTC
>TRBD1|TRBJ1-1|-|15|TRBV6-1
CASSVKTGGGTEAFF
TGTGCCAGCAGTGTCAAGACAGGGGGCGGCACTGAAGCTTTCTTT
>-|TRBJ1-2|-|12|TRBV6-5
CASSEQGYGYTF
TGTGCCAGCAGTGAACAGGGATATGGCTACACCTTC
>-|TRBJ2-7|few|15|TRBV4-3
CASSLDRTDTYEQYF
TGCGCCAGCAGCCTAGACCGCACAGATACCTACGAGCAGTACTTC
>TRBD1|TRBJ2-7|-|15|TRBV7-9
CASSLPGQPWYEQYF
TGTGCCAGCAGCCTACCGGGACAGCCGTGGTACGAGCAGTACTTC
>-|TRBJ2-7|few|11|TRBV21-1
CASSNGSEQYF
TGTGCCAGCAGCAATGGGAGCGAGCAGTACTTC
>TRBD1|TRBJ1-1|-|14|TRBV6-5
CASSTGAMNTEAFF
TGTGCCAGCAGTACAGGGGCAATGAACACTGAAGCTTTCTTT
>TRBD1|TRBJ1-6|-|15|TRBV27
CASSLGDRVDSPLHF
TGTGCCAGCAGTTTAGGGGACAGGGTAGATTCACCCCTCCACTTT
>TRBD2|TRBJ2-7|-|13|TRBV14
CASSPGGLYEQYF
TGTGCCAGCAGCCCGGGGGGGTTATACGAGCAGTACTTC
>-|TRBJ2-1|-|13|TRBV2
CASERGQYNEQFF
TGTGCCAGCGAGAGAGGACAGTACAATGAGCAGTTCTTC
>TRBD2|TRBJ2-5|once|18|TRBV27
CASSAHTSGGLYQETQYF
TGTGCCAGCAGTGCCCACACTAGCGGGGGCCTGTACCAAGAGACCCAGTACTTC